This is a list of T cell receptor beta chains from one sample in a study of cytomegalovirus exposure and HLA in healthy donors. Generated by immunoSEQ multiplex PCR, the TCRdb table keeps only in-frame clones and is missing some. The sample has some 200,000 clones, about 70% seen once. Sequenced: PBMCs. Every receptor here comes from a woman aged 30 to 39 in good health and CMV-seronegative. The CDR3 runs from the conserved cysteine through the conserved F or W. D genes are given only for firm matches.

J,V,D,CDR3
TRBJ1-5,TRBV6-6,-,CASSYQGGRQPQHF
TRBJ2-1,TRBV9,-,CASSVARARNEQFF
TRBJ2-1,TRBV6-5,TRBD2,CASTGLAGVGEQFF
TRBJ2-7,TRBV6-5,TRBD1,CASSYHRGIGTHEQYF
TRBJ1-2,TRBV4-1,-,CASSHTQRGGYTF
TRBJ2-7,TRBV7-6,TRBD2,CASSLYAGTRAYEQYF
TRBJ1-1,TRBV5-4,TRBD1,CASSLEEAGGTEAFF
TRBJ2-5,TRBV7-2,TRBD1,CASSFYGQGETQYF
TRBJ2-5,TRBV19,-,CASSIGIRGETQYF
TRBJ2-1,TRBV7-8,-,CASSDREYNEQFF
TRBJ1-5,TRBV6-6,-,CASSYGEGRGQPQHF
TRBJ2-4,TRBV5-4,TRBD2,CASSLKQAGVAGNIQYF
TRBJ1-2,TRBV18,-,CASSPSGESHGYTF
TRBJ2-3,TRBV27,TRBD2,CASRSSGASTDTQYF
TRBJ1-4,TRBV30,-,CAWSAGVATNEKLFF
TRBJ2-5,TRBV6-1,-,CASTKKDSLGETQYF
TRBJ2-7,TRBV2,TRBD2,CASTREGLDEQYF
-,TRBV6-1,TRBD1,CASGQGNYEQYF
TRBJ2-7,TRBV18,-,CASSPIGGSYEQYF
TRBJ1-4,TRBV2,-,CASSARRPHKLFF
TRBJ2-7,TRBV11-2,TRBD2,CASSLSSGGYYEQYF
TRBJ1-5,TRBV30,-,CAWNEGVSNQPQHF
TRBJ2-3,TRBV7-2,TRBD2,CASSPAGGYLDTQYF
TRBJ1-5,TRBV15,-,CATSKGEADRTRPQHF
TRBJ2-2,TRBV4-1,TRBD1,CASSQERDRASGELFF
TRBJ1-5,TRBV15,-,CATSRDQAAQPQHF
TRBJ1-3,TRBV5-5,-,CASSLSTPGGNTIYF
TRBJ2-4,TRBV6-5,-,CASSEGVAKNIQYF
TRBJ2-5,TRBV2,TRBD1,CASSRDRKETQYF
TRBJ2-7,TRBV5-5,TRBD1,CASSWTGGEYEQYF
TRBJ1-3,TRBV18,-,CASSRKGGDSSGNTIYF
TRBJ1-2,TRBV2,-,CASSDPVAGYTLDYGYTF
TRBJ2-7,TRBV2,-,CASSEGAAYEQYF
TRBJ2-3,TRBV6-4,TRBD2,CASSDSGGRGDTQYF
TRBJ1-3,TRBV5-4,-,CASSLGPGYGNTIYF
TRBJ2-1,TRBV19,-,CASSIGGSYNEQFF
TRBJ1-1,TRBV28,TRBD1,CASRTQGVNTEAFF